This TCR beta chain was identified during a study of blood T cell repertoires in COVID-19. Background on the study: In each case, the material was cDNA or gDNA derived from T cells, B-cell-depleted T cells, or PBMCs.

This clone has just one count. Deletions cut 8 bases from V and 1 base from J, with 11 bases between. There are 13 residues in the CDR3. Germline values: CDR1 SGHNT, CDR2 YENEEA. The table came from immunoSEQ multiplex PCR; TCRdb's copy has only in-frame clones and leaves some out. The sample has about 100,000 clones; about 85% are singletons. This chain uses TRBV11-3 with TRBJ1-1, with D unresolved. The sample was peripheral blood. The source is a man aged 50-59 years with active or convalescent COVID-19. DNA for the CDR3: TGTGCCAGCGGCTGGGGAGAGAACACTGAAGCTTTCTTT. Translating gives CASGWGENTEAFF.